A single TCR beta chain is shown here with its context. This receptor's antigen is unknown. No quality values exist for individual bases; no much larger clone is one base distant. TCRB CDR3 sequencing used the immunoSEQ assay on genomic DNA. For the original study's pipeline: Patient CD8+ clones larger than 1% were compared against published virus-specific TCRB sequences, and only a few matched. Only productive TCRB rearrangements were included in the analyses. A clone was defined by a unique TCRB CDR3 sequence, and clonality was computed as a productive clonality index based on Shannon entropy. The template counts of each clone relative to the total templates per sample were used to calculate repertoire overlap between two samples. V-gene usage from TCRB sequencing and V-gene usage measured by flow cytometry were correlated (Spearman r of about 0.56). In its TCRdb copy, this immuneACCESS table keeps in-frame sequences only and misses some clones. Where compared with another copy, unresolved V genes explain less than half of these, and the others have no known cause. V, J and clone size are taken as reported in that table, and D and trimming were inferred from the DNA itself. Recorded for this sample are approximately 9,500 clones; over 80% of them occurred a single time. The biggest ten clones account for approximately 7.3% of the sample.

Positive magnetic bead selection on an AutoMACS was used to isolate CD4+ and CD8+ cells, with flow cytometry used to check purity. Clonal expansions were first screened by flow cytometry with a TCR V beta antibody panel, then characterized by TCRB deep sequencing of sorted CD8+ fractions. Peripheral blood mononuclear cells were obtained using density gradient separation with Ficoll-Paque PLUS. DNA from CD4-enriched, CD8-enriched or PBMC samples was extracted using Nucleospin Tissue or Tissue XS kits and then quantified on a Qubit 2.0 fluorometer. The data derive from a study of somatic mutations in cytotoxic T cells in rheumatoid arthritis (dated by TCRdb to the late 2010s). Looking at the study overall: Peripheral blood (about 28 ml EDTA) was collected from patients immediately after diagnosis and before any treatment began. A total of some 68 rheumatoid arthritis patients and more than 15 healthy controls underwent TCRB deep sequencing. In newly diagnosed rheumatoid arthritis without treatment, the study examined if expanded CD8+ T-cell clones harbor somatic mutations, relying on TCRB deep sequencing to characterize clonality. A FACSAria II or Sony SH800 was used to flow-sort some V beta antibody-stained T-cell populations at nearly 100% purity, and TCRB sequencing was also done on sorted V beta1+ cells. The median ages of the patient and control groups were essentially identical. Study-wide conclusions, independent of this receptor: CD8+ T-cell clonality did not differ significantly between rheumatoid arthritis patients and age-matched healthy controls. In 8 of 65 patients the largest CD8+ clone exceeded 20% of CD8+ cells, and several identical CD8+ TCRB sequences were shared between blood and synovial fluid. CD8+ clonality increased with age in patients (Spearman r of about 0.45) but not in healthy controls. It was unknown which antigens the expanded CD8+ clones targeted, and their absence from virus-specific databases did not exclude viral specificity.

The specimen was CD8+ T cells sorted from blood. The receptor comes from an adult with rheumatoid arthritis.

In nucleotide form, the sequence is TGTGCCAGCTCACCACTTAATCCAGGGGTCCCAGATACGCAGTATTTT. This yields the protein CASSPLNPGVPDTQYF. The sequence is built from TRBV18 and TRBJ2-3; 6 matching bases give a weak D call of TRBD1. The CDR3 has 16 amino acids, counting the end cysteine and phenylalanine. The sequence is cut down to CDR3 DNA, 48 bases in frame from base 1. Trimming removed 1 base from V and 4 bases from J, leaving 15 bases between the germline ends. From a lookup of the germline V gene, CDR1 and CDR2 are KGHSH and LQKENI.